The TCR beta chain under discussion was sequenced for a study of OX40 agonist ivuxolimab in advanced cancers. Across the study: Of the patients, three showed partial responses, one with hepatocellular carcinoma and two with cutaneous melanoma. Study-wide results and limits: The average count of expanded clones was higher among CD8+ T cells than among CD4+. Nonresponders, in some cases, also had low normalized T-cell clonal expansion.

The CDR3 is made up of 13 amino acids. Germline lookup yields CDR1 WSHSY and CDR2 SAAADI. Trimming shortened V by 0 bases and J by 11 bases, and 13 bases separated the two germline ends. Blood was sampled at baseline, cycle 4 day 1, and cycle 7 day 1. Comment on this clone: Its antigen is not known.

Produced via immunoSEQ multiplex PCR; TCRdb's table is partial and in-frame only. The repertoire includes around 20,000 clones, 65% to 90% of them detected once, and 20% to 25% sits in the top ten. The clonotype originates from an adult with an advanced solid tumor such as melanoma, head and neck, liver or kidney cancer. V gene TRBV10-2 combines with J gene TRBJ1-1, with D tentatively TRBD1 (5 bases). The starting material was CD4+ or CD8+ T cells sorted from blood, obtained in a trial of the OX40 agonist ivuxolimab. The CDR3 protein is CASSESGQAWAFF. The CDR3 coding sequence is TGCGCCAGCAGTGAGTCGGGGCAGGCCTGGGCTTTCTTT.